This TCR beta chain was obtained from a study of blood T cell repertoires in COVID-19. Study details: COVID-19 samples from acute and convalescent phases originated in the United States, Italy and Spain. Sources were T cells, B-cell-depleted T cells, or PBMCs; the material itself was cDNA or gDNA.

Germline loops: CDR1 SGHTA, CDR2 FQGTGA. J was trimmed by 6 bases and V by 5 bases; bases with no gene match: 13. The length of the CDR3 is 16 residues. As originally analysed: How many nucleated cells were present was estimated from reference gene primer amplification. This table comes from immunoSEQ multiplex PCR, and its TCRdb copy is limited to in-frame clones, with some not included. V and J calls and clone size come straight from that table; D and trimming were deduced from the DNA. The table records around 110,000 clones, 80% of them present only once. The source material was peripheral blood. This chain uses TRBV7-3 with TRBJ1-2; 9 bases map to TRBD1. This TCR was recovered from a man aged 55 to 70 with active or convalescent COVID-19. This CDR3 is CASSKQPGQGFDGYTF. DNA of the CDR3: TGTGCCAGCAGCAAACAACCGGGACAGGGCTTTGATGGCTACACCTTC.